Described below is a single T cell receptor beta chain sequence and its context. Its antigen target is currently unknown. Base qualities are not at hand, and no much larger clone is one base apart. One collaborating source in Seattle enrolled patients while the patients were actively infected and followed the patients over time throughout the course of disease. Collaborating institutions collected whole blood in K2EDTA tubes following their own protocols. For TCRbeta analysis, collaborators shipped samples in one of three forms: frozen whole blood, isolated PBMCs, or DNA extracted from either of those sample types. The data were taken from a study of blood T cell repertoires in COVID-19 (dated by TCRdb to 2019 to 2021). Notes on the research overall: Samples from collaborators originated in the United States, Italy and Spain and spanned both the acute and convalescent phases of COVID-19. The repertoires were released in a freely available public database intended as a resource for research on the immune response to SARS-CoV-2. Deeply sampled blood TCRbeta repertoires from subjects exposed to, actively infected with, or recovered from COVID-19 were included in the dataset. Where available, HLA class I and class II types were taken from metadata supplied by the sample provider and were not determined by assay-based typing. The material from the prospective study consisted of cDNA or gDNA derived from T cells, B-cell-depleted T cells, or PBMCs. Samples came from the ongoing ImmuneRACE study (first 160 participants) plus 1,254 subjects from 6 global collaborators. Nearly every sample came with metadata listing a de-identified subject ID, COVID-19 status, age in years and sex.

Here is what the overall study found, with its caveats: Clinical and demographic metadata were provided uncurated, with the amount varying by source and participant.

The immunoSEQ Assay, a bias-controlled multiplex PCR, was used to amplify TCRbeta CDR3 regions from genomic DNA. Regarding the original processing steps: Within the assay, amplification of reference gene primers was used to estimate how many nucleated cells each sample contained. Sequence reads were collapsed and filtered to measure the absolute abundance of every unique TCRbeta CDR3 rearrangement. For each sample, productive Simpson clonality was calculated as the square root of Simpson's diversity index over productive rearrangements. TCRdb took this table from immuneACCESS and kept in-frame rearrangements with V and J called. Such tables lack part of the clones; where checked against another copy, unresolved V genes explain under half of the gap, and the rest is unexplained. The V and J calls and clone size come from that table; D and trimming were worked out from the DNA. Present in this sample are 400,000 or so clones, about 87% of which were seen just once. Roughly 0.78% of the sample belongs to the ten largest clones.

The germline V gene yields MNHEY for CDR1 and SVGAGI for CDR2. The V and J ends are trimmed by 10 bases and 4 bases, leaving 14 bases between them. The cysteine opens and the phenylalanine closes a CDR3 of 13 amino acids. CDR3 DNA only is kept here, 39 bases in frame from base 1. The receptor comes from a man between 18 and 29 years old with COVID-19, enrolled during active disease. The specimen sequenced was peripheral blood. The sequence is built from TRBV6-5 and TRBJ2-1, with TRBD2 tentatively as D gene (5 bases match). The CDR3 corresponds to CATLPSGYNEQFF. The DNA sequence is as follows: TGTGCCACCCTCCCGTCGGGATACAATGAGCAGTTCTTC.